The next 11 T cell receptor beta chains were all read from a single sample in a study of T cell responses to AZD1222 COVID-19 vaccine. Produced via immunoSEQ multiplex PCR; TCRdb's table is partial and in-frame only. The sample includes 250,000 to 300,000 clones, almost 95% of them seen just once. The sequencing used peripheral blood, collected 28 days after the second AZD1222 dose. Receptors were obtained from an adult who received the AZD1222 COVID-19 vaccine.

The rearrangement joins TRBV27 to TRBJ1-6; D remains ambiguous. The ends were cut back, 8 bases at V and 1 base at J, with 12 bases in the middle. Germline CDR1 MNHEY, CDR2 SMNVEV (reference sequence). The CDR3 length is 15 residues. Here the CDR3 DNA reads TGTGCCAGCCGCTATACCTCATCCTATAATTCACCCCTCCACTTT. Translation gives CASRYTSSYNSPLHF.

This clone appeared once. The CDR3 bases are TGTGCCAGTAGTGCCTCCAGCGGGAGGATAACCTACGAGCAGTACTTC. As protein: CASSASSGRITYEQYF. J is TRBJ2-7 and V is TRBV19, with 9 nucleotides matching TRBD2. The junction had 10 bases not matched to a gene; V was cut back by 5 bases and J by 2 bases. CDR1 is LNHDA, CDR2 SQIVND, per germline (reference sequence). This CDR3 region has 16 residues. Based on the CDR3 plus reference TRBV19 and TRBJ2-7, the full variable domain is DGGITQSPKYLFRKEGQNVTLSCEQNLNHDAMYWYRQDPGQGLRLIYYSQIVNDFQKGDIAEGYSVSREKKESFPLTVTSAQKNPTAFYLCASSASSGRITYEQYFGPGTRLTVT.

This sequence joins TRBV19 and TRBJ2-1; 10 nucleotides match TRBD2. CDR1 LNHDA and CDR2 SQIVND come from the germline V gene (reference sequence). The CDR3 is 14 amino acids. V lost 4 bases to trimming and J lost 4 bases; unmatched junction nucleotides: 1. CDR3 residues: CASSSSGRYNEQFF. CDR3 in DNA: TGTGCCAGTAGTAGTAGCGGGAGGTACAATGAGCAGTTCTTC.

This clone has just one count. V usage is TRBV6-5 and J usage is TRBJ2-7; no clear D gene. V was clipped by 10 bases and J by 2 bases, with 12 bases between them. Germline lookup yields CDR1 MNHEY and CDR2 SVGAGI. The CDR3 has 12 residues. This chain's CDR3 is CAIRTVTYEQYF. For the CDR3, the DNA is TGTGCCATTCGGACGGTAACCTACGAGCAGTACTTC.

The chain links TRBV6-5 to TRBJ1-2; D is perhaps TRBD1 (5 bases). Trimming removed 0 bases at V and 1 base at J, with 9 bases between. The CDR3 covers 15 residues. Germline CDR1 and CDR2: MNHEY and SVGAGI. CDR3 bases: TGTGCCAGCAGTTACTCCGGGGCCAGTAACTATGGCTACACCTTC. It codes for CASSYSGASNYGYTF.

V is TRBV4-3 and J is TRBJ2-2; weak D call: TRBD2 (6 bases). The CDR3 has 14 amino acids. Germline values: CDR1 LGHNA, CDR2 YSLEER. Trimming removed 4 bases at V and 6 bases at J, with 12 bases between. The DNA for the CDR3 is TGCGCCAGCAGCCGGGACGGGGGACCCGGGGAGCTGTTTTTT. Translation gives CASSRDGGPGELFF.

The chain employs TRBV3-1 (or the pseudogene TRBV3-2) and TRBJ1-5; D call uncertain. The CDR3 runs to 13 residues. V lost 0 bases and J lost 7, with 7 bases in between. Germline CDR1 is LGHDT and CDR2 is YNNKEL (reference sequence). CDR3 residues: CASSQDVGQPQHF. DNA for the CDR3: TGTGCCAGCAGCCAAGATGTGGGACAGCCCCAGCATTTT.

The gene calls are TRBV21-1 and TRBJ2-5. TRBV21-1 is a pseudogene locus. The CDR3 has 15 residues. The DNA of the CDR3 is TGTGCCAGCAGCAAAGATCCAGCATACCAAGAGACCCAGTACTTC. Translating gives CASSKDPAYQETQYF.

The chain combines TRBV19 with TRBJ1-3; a weak D match, TRBD1 (5 bases). CDR1 and CDR2 from the germline V gene are LNHDA and SQIVND (reference sequence). V lost 10 bases, J lost 0 bases, and 19 bases lay in between. The length of the CDR3 is 16 residues. The CDR3 loop reads CATTNLAGNSGNTIYF. The CDR3 DNA reads as TGTGCCACCACAAATTTGGCAGGGAACTCTGGAAACACCATATATTTT.

The rearrangement uses TRBV6-5 and TRBJ1-5, with a weak D call TRBD1 (6 bases). Trimming took off 7 bases at V and 5 bases at J, with 12 bases between the two ends. CDR3 length: 13 residues. Germline V gene lookup returns CDR1 MNHEY and CDR2 SVGAGI. CDR3: CASKTGGDQPQHF. The CDR3 region has the DNA TGTGCCAGCAAGACAGGAGGGGATCAGCCCCAGCATTTT.

This clone was recorded only once. This chain uses TRBV4-1 with TRBJ2-3, with 14 bases matching TRBD2. The CDR3 is made up of 17 amino acids. Germline CDR1 and CDR2: MGHRA and YSYEKL. Losses at the gene ends were 0 bases for V and 7 bases for J; bases not matched to a gene: 6. Here the CDR3 reads CASSQDSGLAGENTQYF. The DNA for the CDR3 is TGCGCCAGCAGCCAAGATTCGGGACTAGCGGGAGAGAATACGCAGTATTTT.